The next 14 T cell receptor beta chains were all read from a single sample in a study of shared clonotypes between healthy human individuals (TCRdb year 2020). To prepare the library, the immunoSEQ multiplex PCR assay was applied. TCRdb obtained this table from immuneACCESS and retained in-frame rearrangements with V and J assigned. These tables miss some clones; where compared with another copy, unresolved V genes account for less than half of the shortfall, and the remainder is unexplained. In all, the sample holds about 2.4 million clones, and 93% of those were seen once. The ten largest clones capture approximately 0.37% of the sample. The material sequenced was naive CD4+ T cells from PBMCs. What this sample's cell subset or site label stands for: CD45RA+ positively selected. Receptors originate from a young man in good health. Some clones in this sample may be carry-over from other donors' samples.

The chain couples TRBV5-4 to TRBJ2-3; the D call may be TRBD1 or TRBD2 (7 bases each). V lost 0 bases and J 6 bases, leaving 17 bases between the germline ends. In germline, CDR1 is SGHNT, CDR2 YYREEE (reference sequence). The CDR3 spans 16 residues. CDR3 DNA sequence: TGTGCCAGCAGCTTGGGCCAGGGGGGGGCTTTCGATACGCAGTATTTT. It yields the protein CASSLGQGGAFDTQYF.

The CDR3 coding sequence is TGTGCCAGCAGTGAACAGCTGAACACTGAAGCTTTCTTT. This translates into CASSEQLNTEAFF. This chain connects TRBV2 to TRBJ1-1; unclear D gene. This CDR3 has 13 residues. The V end lost 2 bases, the J end lost 0 bases, and 4 bases lay between the germline ends. Looked up from germline, CDR1 is SNHLY and CDR2 is FYNNEI.

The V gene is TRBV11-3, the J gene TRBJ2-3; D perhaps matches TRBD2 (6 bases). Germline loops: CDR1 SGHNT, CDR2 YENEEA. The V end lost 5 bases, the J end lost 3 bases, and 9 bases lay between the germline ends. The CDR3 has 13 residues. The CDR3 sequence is CASSARETDTQYF. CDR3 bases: TGTGCCAGCAGCGCTCGGGAGACAGATACGCAGTATTTT.

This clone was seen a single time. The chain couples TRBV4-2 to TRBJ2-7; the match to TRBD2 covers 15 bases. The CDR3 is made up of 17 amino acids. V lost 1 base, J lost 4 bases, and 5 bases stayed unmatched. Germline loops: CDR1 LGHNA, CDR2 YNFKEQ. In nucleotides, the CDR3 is TGTGCCAGCAGCCAAGGGACTAGCGGGAGGGCCGGGTACGAGCAGTACTTC. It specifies CASSQGTSGRAGYEQYF.

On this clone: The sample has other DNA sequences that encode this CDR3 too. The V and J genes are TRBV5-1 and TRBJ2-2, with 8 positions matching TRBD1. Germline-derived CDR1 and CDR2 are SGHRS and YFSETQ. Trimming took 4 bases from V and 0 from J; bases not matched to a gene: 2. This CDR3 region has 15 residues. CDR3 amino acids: CASSPGGANTGELFF. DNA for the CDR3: TGCGCCAGCAGCCCAGGGGGCGCGAACACCGGGGAGCTGTTTTTT. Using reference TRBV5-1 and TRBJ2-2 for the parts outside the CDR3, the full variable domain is KAGVTQTPRYLIKTRGQQVTLSCSPISGHRSVSWYQQTPGQGLQFLFEYFSETQRNKGNFPGRFSGRQFSNSRSEMNVSTLELGDSALYLCASSPGGANTGELFFGEGSRLTVL.

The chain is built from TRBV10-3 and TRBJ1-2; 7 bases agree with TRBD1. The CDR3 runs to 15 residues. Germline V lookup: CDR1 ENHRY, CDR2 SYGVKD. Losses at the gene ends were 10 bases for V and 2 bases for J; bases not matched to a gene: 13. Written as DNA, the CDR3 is TGTGCCACAAAGGACATTACAGGGGCCAACTATGGCTACACCTTC. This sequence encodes CATKDITGANYGYTF.

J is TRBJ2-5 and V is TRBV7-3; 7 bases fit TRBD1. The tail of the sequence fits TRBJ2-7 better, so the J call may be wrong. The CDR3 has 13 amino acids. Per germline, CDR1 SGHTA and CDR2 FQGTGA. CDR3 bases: TGTGCCAGCAGCGCAGGGGGTACCTACGAGCAGTACTTC. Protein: CASSAGGTYEQYF.

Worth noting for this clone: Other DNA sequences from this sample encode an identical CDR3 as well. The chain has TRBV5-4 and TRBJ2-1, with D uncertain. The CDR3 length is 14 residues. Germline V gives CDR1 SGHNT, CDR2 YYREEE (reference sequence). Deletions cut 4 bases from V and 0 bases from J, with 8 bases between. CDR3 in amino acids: CASSLDSSYNEQFF. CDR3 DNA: TGTGCCAGCAGCCTCGATAGCTCCTACAATGAGCAGTTCTTC.

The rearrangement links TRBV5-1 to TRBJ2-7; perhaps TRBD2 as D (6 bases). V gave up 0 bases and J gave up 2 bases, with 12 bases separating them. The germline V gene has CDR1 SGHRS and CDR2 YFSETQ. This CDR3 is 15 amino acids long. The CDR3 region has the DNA TGCGCCAGCAGCTTGGCGGGACTCCGGACCTACGAGCAGTACTTC. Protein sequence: CASSLAGLRTYEQYF.

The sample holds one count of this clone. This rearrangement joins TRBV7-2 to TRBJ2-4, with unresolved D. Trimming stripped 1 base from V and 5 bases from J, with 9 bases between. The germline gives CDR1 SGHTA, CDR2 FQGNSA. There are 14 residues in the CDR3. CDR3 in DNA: TGTGCCAGCAGCTTAGTATCATCCCAAAACATTCAGTACTTC. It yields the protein CASSLVSSQNIQYF.

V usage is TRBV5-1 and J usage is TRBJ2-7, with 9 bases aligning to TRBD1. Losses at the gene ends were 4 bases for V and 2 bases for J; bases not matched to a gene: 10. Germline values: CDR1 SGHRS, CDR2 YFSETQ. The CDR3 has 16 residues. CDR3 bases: TGCGCCAGCAGCGATGCTCCGGGACAGGGCGCCTACGAGCAGTACTTC. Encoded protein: CASSDAPGQGAYEQYF.

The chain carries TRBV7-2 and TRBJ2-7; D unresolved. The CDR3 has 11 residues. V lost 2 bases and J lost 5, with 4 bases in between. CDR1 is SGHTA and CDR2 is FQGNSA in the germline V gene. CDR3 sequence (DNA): TGTGCCAGCAGCTTAATGAACGAGCAGTACTTC. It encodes CASSLMNEQYF.

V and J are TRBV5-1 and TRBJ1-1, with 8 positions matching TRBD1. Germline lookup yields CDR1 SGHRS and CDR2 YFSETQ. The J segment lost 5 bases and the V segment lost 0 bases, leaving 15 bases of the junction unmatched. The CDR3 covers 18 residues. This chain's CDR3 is CASSLGMIGQGRTTEAFF. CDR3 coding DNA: TGCGCCAGCAGCTTGGGAATGATAGGACAGGGAAGAACGACTGAAGCTTTCTTT.

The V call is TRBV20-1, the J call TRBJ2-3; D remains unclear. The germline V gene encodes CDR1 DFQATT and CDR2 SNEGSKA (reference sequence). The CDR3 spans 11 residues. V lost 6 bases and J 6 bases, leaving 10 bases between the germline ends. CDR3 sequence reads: CSATGRDTQYF. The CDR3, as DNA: TGCAGTGCCACCGGCCGGGATACGCAGTATTTT.